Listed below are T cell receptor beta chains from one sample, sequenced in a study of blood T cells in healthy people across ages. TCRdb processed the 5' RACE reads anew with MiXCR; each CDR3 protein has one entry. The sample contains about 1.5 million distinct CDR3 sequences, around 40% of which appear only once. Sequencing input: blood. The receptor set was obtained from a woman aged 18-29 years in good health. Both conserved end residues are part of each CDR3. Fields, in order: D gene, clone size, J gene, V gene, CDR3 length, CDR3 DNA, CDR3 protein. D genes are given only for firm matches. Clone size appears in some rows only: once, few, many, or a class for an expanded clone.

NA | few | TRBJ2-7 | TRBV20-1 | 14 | TGCAGTGCTAGAAGTGGACTCGTCTTCTACGAGCAGTACTTC | CSARSGLVFYEQYF
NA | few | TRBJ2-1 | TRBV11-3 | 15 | TGTGCCAGCAGCTTAAGGGAAGCGGCCTACAATGAGCAGTTCTTC | CASSLREAAYNEQFF
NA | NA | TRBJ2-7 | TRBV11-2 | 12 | TGTGCCAGCAGGGCCCAGGGGGGTGAGCAGTACTTC | CASRAQGGEQYF
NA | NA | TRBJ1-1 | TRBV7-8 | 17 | TGTGCCAGCAGCTTAGATACCCCCAGCCCAGGGAACACTGAAGCTTTCTTT | CASSLDTPSPGNTEAFF
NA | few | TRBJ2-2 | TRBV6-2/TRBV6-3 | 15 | TGTGCCAGCAGTCCCGGGATAGCGGACACCGGGGAGCTGTTTTTT | CASSPGIADTGELFF
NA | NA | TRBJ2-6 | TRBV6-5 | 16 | TGTGCCAGCAGTTACAGGCCGGGCTCTGGGGCCAACGTCCTGACTTTC | CASSYRPGSGANVLTF
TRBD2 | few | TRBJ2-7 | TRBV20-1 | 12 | TGCAGTGGGAAAGCGGGGTTCTACGAGCAGTACTTC | CSGKAGFYEQYF
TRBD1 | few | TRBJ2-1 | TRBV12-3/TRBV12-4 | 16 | TGTGCCAGCAGTTTAGTGGGTCACAGGGGGTCACCTGAGCAGTTCTTC | CASSLVGHRGSPEQFF
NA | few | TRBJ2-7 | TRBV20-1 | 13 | TGCAGTGCCGATAAAGACTCGTTAGTCGAGCAGTACTTC | CSADKDSLVEQYF
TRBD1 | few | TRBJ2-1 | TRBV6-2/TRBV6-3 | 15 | TGTGCCAGCAGTTTGTCCGACAGGGTGGTCAGTGAGCAGTTCTTC | CASSLSDRVVSEQFF
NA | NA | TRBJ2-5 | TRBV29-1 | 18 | TGCAGCGTTGAAGGCCGGGACACCCCCTTCACTCTACAAGAGACCCAGTACTTC | CSVEGRDTPFTLQETQYF
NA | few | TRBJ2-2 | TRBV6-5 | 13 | TGTGCCAGCAGTACCATGAACACCGGGGAGCTGTTTTTT | CASSTMNTGELFF
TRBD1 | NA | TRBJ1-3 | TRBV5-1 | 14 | TGCGCCAGCAGCTGGGGACAGCGGGGAAACACCATATATTTT | CASSWGQRGNTIYF